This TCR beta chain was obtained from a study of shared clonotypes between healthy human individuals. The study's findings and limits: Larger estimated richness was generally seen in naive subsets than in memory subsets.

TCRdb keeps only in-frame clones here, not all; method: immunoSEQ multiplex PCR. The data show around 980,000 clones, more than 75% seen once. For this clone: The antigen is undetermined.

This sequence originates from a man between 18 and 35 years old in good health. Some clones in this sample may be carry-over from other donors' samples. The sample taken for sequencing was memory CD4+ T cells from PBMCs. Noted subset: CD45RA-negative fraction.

DNA of the CDR3: TGTGCCTGGAGTCCACAGGGGAGGGGCGGCTACACCTTC. Amino acid sequence: CAWSPQGRGGYTF. The J gene is TRBJ1-2, the V gene TRBV30, with 7 nucleotides matching TRBD1. Per the germline V gene, CDR1 is GTSNPN and CDR2 is SVGIG (reference sequence). The CDR3 loop spans 13 amino acids. Trimming cost V 2 bases and J 8 bases; bases outside gene matches: 8.